This T cell receptor (beta chain) is drawn from a study of shared clonotypes between healthy human individuals. This CDR3 region has 9 residues. CDR1 and CDR2 (germline): SQVTM, ANQGSEA. With 6 bases removed from V and 6 bases from J, the gap between germline ends came to 5 bases. Once extracted for a subset, genomic DNA was divided evenly among several immunoSEQ plates. The method was immunoSEQ multiplex PCR; TCRdb's version includes in-frame clones alone and lacks a portion of them. The sample includes over 850,000 clones, approximately 80% seen only once; the top ten take roughly 0.62%. Worth noting for this clone: The antigen is unknown.

Regarding the study as a whole: Large depth notwithstanding, sorted-subset sequencing proved incomplete by rarefaction.

The sequence was collected from a man in his late teens or twenties in good health. Some clones in this sample may be carry-over from other donors' samples. V and J are TRBV29-1 and TRBJ1-2, with D unclear. Sequenced input: memory CD4+ T cells from PBMCs. Specified subset: CD45RA-negative fraction. The chain's CDR3 is CSVQHGYTF. For the CDR3, the DNA is TGCAGCGTCCAGCATGGCTACACCTTC.